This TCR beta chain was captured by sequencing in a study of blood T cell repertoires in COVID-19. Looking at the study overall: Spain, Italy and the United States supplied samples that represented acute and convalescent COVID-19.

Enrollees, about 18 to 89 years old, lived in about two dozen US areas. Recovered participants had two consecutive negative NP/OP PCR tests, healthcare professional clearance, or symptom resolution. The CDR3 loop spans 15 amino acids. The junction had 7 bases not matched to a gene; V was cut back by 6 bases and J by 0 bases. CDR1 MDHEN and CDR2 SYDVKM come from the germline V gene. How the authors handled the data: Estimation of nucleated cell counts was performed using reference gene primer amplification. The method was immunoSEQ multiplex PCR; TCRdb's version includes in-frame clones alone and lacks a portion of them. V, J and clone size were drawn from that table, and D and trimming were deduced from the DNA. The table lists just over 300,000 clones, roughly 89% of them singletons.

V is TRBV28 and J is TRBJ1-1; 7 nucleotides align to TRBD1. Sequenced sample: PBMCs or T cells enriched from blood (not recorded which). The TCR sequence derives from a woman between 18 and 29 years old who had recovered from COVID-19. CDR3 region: CASRNFGTVNTEAFF. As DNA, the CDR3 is TGTGCCAGCAGAAACTTTGGGACAGTGAACACTGAAGCTTTCTTT.